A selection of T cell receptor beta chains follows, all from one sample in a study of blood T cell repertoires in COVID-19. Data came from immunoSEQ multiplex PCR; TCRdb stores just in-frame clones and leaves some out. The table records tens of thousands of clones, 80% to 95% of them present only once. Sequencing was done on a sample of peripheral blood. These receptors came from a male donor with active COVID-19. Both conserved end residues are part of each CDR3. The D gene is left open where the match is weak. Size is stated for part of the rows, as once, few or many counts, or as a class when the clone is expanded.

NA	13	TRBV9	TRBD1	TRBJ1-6	CASSRQGNSPLHF	TGTGCCAGCAGTCGACAGGGGAATTCACCCCTCCACTTT
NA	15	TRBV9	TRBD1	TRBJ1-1	CASSGGQGRLTEAFF	TGTGCCAGCAGCGGGGGACAGGGGCGACTCACTGAAGCTTTCTTT
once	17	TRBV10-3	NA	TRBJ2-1	CAISDPTDLVGYNEQFF	TGTGCCATCAGTGACCCAACCGACCTTGTCGGGTACAATGAGCAGTTCTTC
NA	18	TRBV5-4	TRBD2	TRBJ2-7	CASSFPGTSGGMSGEQYF	TGTGCCAGCAGTTTCCCCGGGACTAGCGGGGGGATGAGTGGAGAGCAGTACTTC
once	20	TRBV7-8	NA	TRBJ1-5	CASSLFFGEGVGGLNQPQHF	TGTGCCAGCAGCCTTTTTTTTGGGGAGGGGGTCGGGGGCCTTAATCAGCCCCAGCATTTT
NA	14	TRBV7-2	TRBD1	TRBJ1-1	CASSLGQGITEAFF	TGTGCCAGCAGCTTAGGACAGGGGATCACTGAAGCTTTCTTT
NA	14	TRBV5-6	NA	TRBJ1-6	CASSLAGNNSPLHF	TGTGCCAGCAGCTTGGCAGGAAATAATTCACCCCTCCACTTT
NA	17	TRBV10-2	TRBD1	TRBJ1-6	CASSSGQAVSYNSPLHF	TGCGCCAGCAGTAGCGGACAGGCAGTGTCCTATAATTCACCCCTCCACTTT
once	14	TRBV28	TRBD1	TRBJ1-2	CATPDRDKNYGYTF	TGTGCCACCCCGGACAGGGACAAGAACTATGGCTACACCTTC
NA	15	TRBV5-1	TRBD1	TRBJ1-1	CASSSPQGASTEAFF	TGCGCCAGCAGCTCTCCTCAGGGGGCGAGCACTGAAGCTTTCTTT
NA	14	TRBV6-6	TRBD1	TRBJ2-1	CASREDRGYNEQFF	TGTGCCAGCAGAGAGGACAGGGGATACAATGAGCAGTTCTTC
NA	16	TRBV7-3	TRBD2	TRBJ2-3	CASSLFSGGAPDTQYF	TGTGCCAGCAGCTTGTTTAGCGGGGGGGCCCCAGATACGCAGTATTTT
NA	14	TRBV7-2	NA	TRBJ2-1	CASTVRSSYNEQFF	TGTGCCAGCACCGTACGTAGCTCCTACAATGAGCAGTTCTTC
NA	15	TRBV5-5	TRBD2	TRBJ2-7	CASSLVLAGGYEQYF	TGTGCCAGCAGCCTTGTCCTAGCGGGGGGCTACGAGCAGTACTTC
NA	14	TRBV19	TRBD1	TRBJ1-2	CAAARDRGIDGYTF	TGTGCGGCCGCCCGGGACAGGGGTATAGATGGCTACACCTTC
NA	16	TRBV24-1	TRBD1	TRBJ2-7	CATSFGQGAYFYKQYF	TGTGCCACCAGCTTTGGACAGGGGGCATACTTCTACAAGCAGTACTTC